This T cell receptor beta chain was captured in a study of cytomegalovirus exposure and HLA in healthy donors. The PCR ran on 60 Vbeta and 13 Jbeta primers. The protocol was immunoSEQ multiplex PCR, while the TCRdb copy is restricted to in-frame clones and leaves out a portion. This repertoire shows around 150,000 clones, 76% found once; its top ten account for around 3.6%. The sequence was obtained from a man younger than 35 in good health and CMV-seronegative. Sequenced: PBMCs.

This CDR3 is CASSTAHDRSNQPQHF. For the CDR3, the DNA is TGTGCCAGTAGTACGGCCCATGACAGGTCTAATCAGCCCCAGCATTTT. The chain combines TRBV19 with TRBJ1-5, with D possibly TRBD1 on 6 matching bases. Germline V lookup: CDR1 LNHDA, CDR2 SQIVND (reference sequence). V shed 4 bases and J shed 4 bases, with 17 bases lying between them. This CDR3 is 16 amino acids long.